The sequence of this T cell receptor beta chain was determined in a study of shared clonotypes between healthy human individuals. Looking at the study overall: Researchers drew samples from a couple of women and a few men aged 18 to 49. Per donor, three plates held CD4 naive cells, three held CD4 memory, two held CD8 naive and one held CD8 memory. Study-level points and caveats: Only blood was sampled, and tissue TCR repertoires likely differ from blood ones.

Germline V lookup: CDR1 SGHDT, CDR2 YYEEEE. This CDR3 comprises 14 residues. V dropped 1 base and J dropped 5 bases, with 12 bases sitting between them. Several immunoSEQ 96-well plates shared each subset's DNA, each plate a replicate. Produced via immunoSEQ multiplex PCR; TCRdb's table is partial and in-frame only. The sample shows around 2,000,000 clones, just under 95% of them seen only once. This clone has just one count. What it recognizes is unknown. CD8 cells classed as naive were CD45RO-negative and positively selected for CCR7, excluding terminally differentiated effector memory CD45RA+ cells.

This TCR came from a man between 18 and 35 years old in good health. The sequencing input was naive CD8+ T cells sorted from blood. This chain uses TRBV5-6 with TRBJ1-2, with D possibly TRBD1 on 6 matching bases. Here the CDR3 reads CASSLYREPYGYTF. DNA of the CDR3: TGTGCCAGCAGCTTGTACAGGGAACCTTATGGCTACACCTTC.